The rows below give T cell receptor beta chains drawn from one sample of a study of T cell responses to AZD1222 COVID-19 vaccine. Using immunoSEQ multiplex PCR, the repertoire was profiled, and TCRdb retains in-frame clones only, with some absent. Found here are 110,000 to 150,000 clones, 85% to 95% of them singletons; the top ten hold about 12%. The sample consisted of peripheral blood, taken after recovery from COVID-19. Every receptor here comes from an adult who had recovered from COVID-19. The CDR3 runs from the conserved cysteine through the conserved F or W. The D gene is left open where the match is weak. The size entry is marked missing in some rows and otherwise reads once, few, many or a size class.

DNA: TGCGCCAGCAGCTTCGGTGGCTTCCAGAACACCGGGGAGCTGTTTTTT
CDR3: CASSFGGFQNTGELFF
V: TRBV5-1
size: -
D: -
J: TRBJ2-2

DNA: TGCGCCAGCAGCTTGGCCGTAGGGGGCGAGCAGTACTTC
CDR3: CASSLAVGGEQYF
V: TRBV5-1
size: -
D: -
J: TRBJ2-7

DNA: TGTGCCAGCAGAAAGGGACGGTATAATTCACCCCTCCACTTT
CDR3: CASRKGRYNSPLHF
V: TRBV6-6
size: -
D: -
J: TRBJ1-6

DNA: TGTGCCAGCAGTCGGGACAGGGGAACCGGGGAGCTGTTTTTT
CDR3: CASSRDRGTGELFF
V: TRBV6-5
size: -
D: TRBD1
J: TRBJ2-2

DNA: TGTGCCAGCAGTTTATTGGGACTAGCGCGGAGCTCCTACAATGAGCAGTTCTTC
CDR3: CASSLLGLARSSYNEQFF
V: TRBV27
size: -
D: TRBD2
J: TRBJ2-1

DNA: TGTGCCAGCAGCGTATCTTATCAAGAGACCCAGTACTTC
CDR3: CASSVSYQETQYF
V: TRBV9
size: -
D: -
J: TRBJ2-5

DNA: TGTGCCAGCAGCCCATCGACTAGCCCCAACGAGCAGTACTTC
CDR3: CASSPSTSPNEQYF
V: TRBV13
size: -
D: TRBD2
J: TRBJ2-7

DNA: TGTGCCAGCAGCTTAGCCGCCACAGGGGCAGAGACCCAGTACTTC
CDR3: CASSLAATGAETQYF
V: TRBV7-3
size: -
D: TRBD1
J: TRBJ2-5

DNA: TGTGCCAGCAGTTTCTCCCGGGACAGGTCTGCCTACGAGCAGTACTTC
CDR3: CASSFSRDRSAYEQYF
V: TRBV28
size: -
D: TRBD1
J: TRBJ2-7

DNA: TGTGCCAGCAGTTTATCCATCGGGACTAGCGGGGCAGATACGCAGTATTTT
CDR3: CASSLSIGTSGADTQYF
V: TRBV28
size: -
D: TRBD2
J: TRBJ2-3

DNA: TGTGCCAGCAGCTTGGAGGGCGGAGCCTACAATGAGCAGTTCTTC
CDR3: CASSLEGGAYNEQFF
V: TRBV5-5
size: -
D: -
J: TRBJ2-1

DNA: TGTGCCAGCAGCTCCCGGGGCTTTGGATACACTGAAGCTTTCTTT
CDR3: CASSSRGFGYTEAFF
V: TRBV6-6
size: -
D: -
J: TRBJ1-1

DNA: TGTGCCAGCAGCCCCTGGGACAGCTACTACGAGCAGTACTTC
CDR3: CASSPWDSYYEQYF
V: TRBV7-9
size: -
D: TRBD1
J: TRBJ2-7

DNA: TGTGCCACCAGTGATTCACCTGAGAGCGGGGTTTCCTACGAGCAGTACTTC
CDR3: CATSDSPESGVSYEQYF
V: TRBV24-1
size: -
D: TRBD2
J: TRBJ2-7

DNA: TGTGCCAGCAGCCAAGGGGGATGGGGGGCGCAGGACTATGGCTACACCTTC
CDR3: CASSQGGWGAQDYGYTF
V: TRBV3-1/TRBV3-2
size: few
D: -
J: TRBJ1-2

DNA: TGTGCCAGCAGTTCCAACAGGGGAGTAGGCAATCAGCCCCAGCATTTT
CDR3: CASSSNRGVGNQPQHF
V: TRBV6-5
size: -
D: TRBD1
J: TRBJ1-5